Shown below are 22 T cell receptor beta chains from a single sample sequenced in a study of CD8 T cells in Susac syndrome (dated by TCRdb to the late 2010s). To prepare the library, the immunoSEQ multiplex PCR assay was applied. RNA was extracted using the RNeasy kit, and about 0.45 to 1 ug of the RNA was reverse transcribed with random hexamers. Starting from the raw public reads, TCRdb applied fastp trimming at Q25, assembled clones with MiXCR and retained in-frame beta chains. Duplicate CDR3 protein sequences are folded into a single record with the most common DNA and genes. This sample comprises 150,000 to 200,000 distinct CDR3 sequences, over 85% of them detected only once. The ten biggest clones cover around 0.1% of the sample. Source material: CD4+ T cells from PBMCs. These receptor sequences come from a human donor in good health.

This clonotype has only one observation. The chain joins TRBV28 to TRBJ1-5; 8 bases line up with TRBD1. CDR1 MDHEN and CDR2 SYDVKM come from the germline V gene. The CDR3 loop spans 15 amino acids. V trimming: 10 bases; J trimming: 6 bases; junction bases outside the gene matches: 14. The CDR3 spells CATVVVGQGGQPQHF. The CDR3 coding sequence is TGTGCCACCGTCGTGGTCGGACAGGGCGGTCAGCCCCAGCATTTT.

The chain employs TRBV7-2 and TRBJ1-2; D is possibly TRBD1 (5 bases). The CDR3 totals 16 residues. The V end was cut by 5 bases, the J end by 2 bases, with 18 bases between. Germline lookup yields CDR1 SGHTA and CDR2 FQGNSA. The CDR3 bases are TGTGCCAGCAGCAAGGGGCAAGGGATTGAGAACTATGGCTACACCTTC. Its translation: CASSKGQGIENYGYTF.

This sequence joins TRBV4-2 and TRBJ2-3; TRBD1 is a possible D gene (7 bases). Germline V lookup: CDR1 LGHNA, CDR2 YNFKEQ. The length of the CDR3 is 18 residues. The ends were cut back, 0 bases at V and 1 base at J, with 17 bases in the middle. The CDR3 nucleotides read TGTGCCAGCAGCCAAGAGGGGAGGTCAGGGGGGCGCACAGATACGCAGTATTTT. This translates into CASSQEGRSGGRTDTQYF.

The chain combines TRBV5-1 with TRBJ2-5; 7 bases match TRBD2. The CDR3 is 13 amino acids. V shed 4 bases, J shed 5 bases, and the junction held 5 bases outside the gene matches. Germline CDR1 SGHRS, CDR2 YFSETQ. The CDR3 here is CASSRGGAETQYF. In DNA form, the CDR3 reads TGCGCCAGCAGCCGCGGGGGAGCGGAGACCCAGTACTTC.

This chain links TRBV19 with TRBJ1-2; D remains ambiguous. The CDR3 runs to 13 residues. Trimming removed 3 bases at V and 3 bases at J, with 8 bases between. The germline V gene encodes CDR1 LNHDA and CDR2 SQIVND (reference sequence). CDR3 nucleotides: TGTGCCAGTAGTATGGATGGTGACTATGGCTACACCTTC. Its protein product is CASSMDGDYGYTF.

The chain is built from TRBV27 and TRBJ2-7; TRBD2 might be the D (6 bases). Germline CDR1 reads MNHEY; CDR2 reads SMNVEV (reference sequence). Trimming left V 0 bases short and J 3 bases short, with 27 bases between. This CDR3 has 20 residues. The CDR3 reads CASSLSRDSYVVEVYYEQYV. The CDR3 DNA reads TGTGCCAGCAGTTTATCTCGGGACTCATACGTAGTGGAGGTATACTACGAGCAGTACGTC.

The rearrangement uses TRBV4-1 and TRBJ2-5; 8 nucleotides match TRBD1. There are 16 residues in the CDR3. With V trimmed by 2 bases and J by 5 bases, 10 bases remained unmatched. Per the germline V gene, CDR1 is MGHRA and CDR2 is YSYEKL. CDR3 nucleotides: TGCGCCAGCAGCCAAAAGACAGGGGCCGGGATGGAGACCCAGTACTTC. Its translation is CASSQKTGAGMETQYF.

The V and J genes are TRBV30 and TRBJ2-2, with no clear D. The CDR3 contains 15 residues. Per the germline V gene, CDR1 is GTSNPN and CDR2 is SVGIG (reference sequence). V was cut by 1 base and J by 7 bases, with 16 bases left in between. The CDR3 reads CAWSGALGLDGELFF. The CDR3 DNA sequence: TGTGCCTGGAGTGGAGCCCTGGGGTTGGACGGGGAGCTGTTTTTT. The complete variable domain, with remaining parts taken from reference TRBV30 and TRBJ2-2, reads SQTIHQWPATLVQPVGSPLSLECTVEGTSNPNLYWYRQAAGRGLQLLFYSVGIGQISSEVPQNLSASRPQDRQFILSSKKLLLSDSGFYLCAWSGALGLDGELFFGEGSRLTVL.

The chain has TRBV4-2 and TRBJ2-5, with 10 bases fitting TRBD1. J gave up 5 bases and V 3 bases, and 9 bases lay outside the gene matches. Germline values: CDR1 LGHNA, CDR2 YNFKEQ. This CDR3 has 16 residues. For the CDR3, the DNA is TGTGCCAGCAGCCAGGAAGACAGGGGGCCGAAGGAGACCCAGTACTTC. It codes for CASSQEDRGPKETQYF.

The rearrangement links TRBV15 to TRBJ2-5, with D maybe TRBD1 (5 bases). This CDR3 spans 13 amino acids. Trimming removed 8 bases from V and 1 base from J, with 11 bases in between. Germline V lookup: CDR1 LNHNV, CDR2 YYDKDF (reference sequence). The CDR3 reads CATQNRSQETQYF. The CDR3 DNA sequence: TGTGCCACCCAAAACAGGTCCCAAGAGACCCAGTACTTC.

V usage is TRBV29-1 and J usage is TRBJ1-2; TRBD1 aligns across 9 bases. Trimming removed 6 bases from V and 2 bases from J; junction bases left unmatched: 16. CDR3 length equals 17 residues. Germline-derived CDR1 and CDR2 are SQVTM and ANQGSEA. The DNA for the CDR3 is TGCAGCGTGACCGGGACAGGGAAAATGGGTCAAAACTATGGCTACACCTTC. It encodes CSVTGTGKMGQNYGYTF.

This clonotype was counted a single time. CDR3 bases: TGCAGCGTGAGTAGTCAGGGGGCCTTCTACAATGAGCAGTTCTTC. Its protein is CSVSSQGAFYNEQFF. The chain links TRBV29-1 to TRBJ2-1, with 8 bases fitting TRBD1. CDR1 is SQVTM and CDR2 is ANQGSEA in the germline V gene. J gave up 3 bases and V 6 bases, and 10 bases lay outside the gene matches. The CDR3 spans 15 residues.

The rearrangement uses TRBV12-3 or TRBV12-4 and TRBJ2-5; 8 nucleotides match TRBD2. The CDR3 totals 12 residues. The V gene end was trimmed by 7 bases and the J gene end by 5 bases; junction bases not matched to a gene: 3. CDR3 nucleotide sequence: TGTGCCAGCACCTTAGCGGGGGAGACCCAGTACTTC. It is translated as CASTLAGETQYF.

The rearrangement uses TRBV9 and TRBJ2-3; the match to TRBD2 covers 10 bases. Germline assignment: CDR1 SGDLS and CDR2 YYNGEE. J lost 9 bases, V lost 2 bases, and 9 bases had no gene match. There are 15 residues in the CDR3. CDR3 loop: CASSVVSGGADTQYF. Written as DNA, the CDR3 is TGTGCCAGCAGCGTCGTGAGCGGGGGGGCTGACACGCAGTATTTT.

The V call is TRBV6-2 or TRBV6-3, the J call TRBJ2-7; 9 nucleotides align to TRBD1. This CDR3 spans 16 amino acids. CDR1 is MNHEY, CDR2 SVGEGT, per germline. V lost 6 bases to trimming and J lost 2 bases; unmatched junction nucleotides: 11. CDR3 sequence: CASSRPRQGGAYEQYV. CDR3 sequence (DNA): TGTGCCAGCAGCCGCCCCCGACAGGGGGGTGCCTACGAGCAGTACGTC.

This chain uses TRBV14 with TRBJ1-2; possible D gene TRBD1, 5 bases. Germline CDR1 reads SGHDN; CDR2 reads FVKESK. The CDR3 totals 13 residues. Trimming pared 3 bases from V and 7 bases from J, leaving 12 bases between. The CDR3 sequence: CASSQGPVSGYTF. DNA of the CDR3: TGTGCCAGCAGCCAGGGGCCGGTGTCTGGCTACACCTTC.

The V and J genes are TRBV5-1 and TRBJ2-1; TRBD2 agrees at 8 bases. This CDR3 is 13 amino acids long. In germline, CDR1 is SGHRS, CDR2 YFSETQ. With 0 bases clipped from V and 14 bases from J, the junction kept 7 bases outside the gene matches. The CDR3 loop is CASSLANGGAEFF. As DNA, the CDR3 is TGCGCCAGCAGCTTGGCAAACGGGGGGGCGGAGTTCTTC.

CDR3 coding DNA: TGTGCCAGCAGCTTAGGACCCTTGAGCTCTGGAAACACCATATATTTT. Protein product: CASSLGPLSSGNTIYF. This sequence joins TRBV7-3 and TRBJ1-3, with D unclear. The CDR3 runs 16 residues. CDR1 and CDR2 from the germline V gene are SGHTA and FQGTGA. V was clipped by 2 bases and J by 0 bases, with 11 bases between them.

The chain employs TRBV30 and TRBJ2-2, with 8 bases aligning to TRBD2. Germline-derived CDR1 and CDR2 are GTSNPN and SVGIG (reference sequence). The V segment lost 3 bases and the J segment 1 base; nucleotides outside the gene matches: 4. The length of the CDR3 is 15 residues. This CDR3 is CAWSILAGNTGELFF. The CDR3 coding sequence is TGTGCCTGGAGCATTCTAGCGGGGAACACCGGGGAGCTGTTTTTT.

This rearrangement joins TRBV12-3 or TRBV12-4 to TRBJ2-1; no firm D call. CDR3 size: 14 residues. Trimming took 2 bases from V and 7 from J, leaving 12 bases between them. As DNA, the CDR3 is TGTGCCAGCAGTTTAAGTCATGTAGGAAATGAGCAGTTCTTC. This codes for CASSLSHVGNEQFF.

This clonotype was recorded only once. The rearrangement joins TRBV28 to TRBJ2-2; D may be TRBD2 (6 bases). CDR3 length: 13 residues. In germline, CDR1 is MDHEN, CDR2 SYDVKM. V lost 11 bases to trimming and J lost 2 bases, with 12 bases between them. The CDR3 bases are TGTGCCGGCGGGGATAGAAACACCGGGGAGCTGTTTTTT. Protein: CAGGDRNTGELFF.

This rearrangement joins TRBV7-2 to TRBJ2-5; D is ambiguous. The ends were cut back, 3 bases at V and 6 bases at J, with 5 bases in the middle. The CDR3 contains 11 residues. CDR1 SGHTA and CDR2 FQGNSA come from the germline V gene. Written as DNA, the CDR3 is TGTGCCAGCAGCTTCTTGAAGACCCAGTACTTC. This encodes CASSFLKTQYF.